The 14 T cell receptor beta chains below were found in one sample sequenced in a study of blood T cell repertoires in COVID-19. Profiling relied on immunoSEQ multiplex PCR, and the TCRdb table lists in-frame clones only, not all of them. This table has 43,000 or so clones, about 83% appearing once. Sample: peripheral blood. Receptor source: a woman older than 75 with acute or convalescent COVID-19.

The chain has TRBV19 and TRBJ2-3; 11 positions agree with TRBD1. The CDR3 sequence is 15 residues long. Germline V gene data show CDR1 as LNHDA and CDR2 as SQIVND (reference sequence). The V segment lost 4 bases and the J segment 6 bases; nucleotides outside the gene matches: 6. CDR3 amino acids: CASSTTGTGGDTQYF. The CDR3, as DNA: TGTGCCAGTAGTACAACCGGGACAGGGGGGGATACGCAGTATTTT. The full variable domain, in which reference TRBV19 and TRBJ2-3 provide the parts outside the CDR3, is DGGITQSPKYLFRKEGQNVTLSCEQNLNHDAMYWYRQDPGQGLRLIYYSQIVNDFQKGDIAEGYSVSREKKESFPLTVTSAQKNPTAFYLCASSTTGTGGDTQYFGPGTRLTVL.

This chain joins TRBV9 and TRBJ2-6, with 9 bases matching TRBD1. The V gene's germline CDR1 is SGDLS and CDR2 YYNGEE. Trimming at V came to 4 bases and at J to 3 bases, leaving 11 bases not matched to a gene. The CDR3 is 18 residues long. The CDR3 DNA reads as TGTGCCAGCAGCCCACACTCAGGGACAGGGTATGGGGCCAACGTCCTGACTTTC. Its translation is CASSPHSGTGYGANVLTF.

V is TRBV11-3 and J is TRBJ2-5; possible D gene TRBD2, 5 bases. This CDR3 spans 13 amino acids. V was shortened by 5 bases and J by 4 bases, with 11 bases between the two germline ends. The V gene's germline CDR1 is SGHNT and CDR2 YENEEA. The CDR3 nucleotides are TGTGCCAGCAGCGGTCGGGGAAGAGAGACCCAGTACTTC. Residues: CASSGRGRETQYF.

The CDR3: CASSPLSGLAAQYF. The DNA for the CDR3 is TGTGCCAGCAGCCCCCTATCTGGACTAGCGGCGCAGTACTTC. The chain carries TRBV3-1 (or the pseudogene TRBV3-2) and TRBJ2-7; 10 bases agree with TRBD2. Trimming at V came to 4 bases and at J to 9 bases, leaving 9 bases not matched to a gene. The CDR3 length is 14 residues. The germline CDR1 and CDR2 sequences are LGHDT and YNNKEL (reference sequence).

This clone has just a few counts. V is TRBV5-6 and J is TRBJ2-7; D is unclear. The CDR3 totals 12 residues. Germline V gene data show CDR1 as SGHDT and CDR2 as YYEEEE. Deletions cut 1 base from V and 3 bases from J, with 5 bases between. CDR3 sequence: CASSLYGYEQYF. CDR3 sequence (DNA): TGTGCCAGCAGCTTGTACGGCTACGAGCAGTACTTC.

V is TRBV19 and J is TRBJ2-2; perhaps TRBD2 as D (5 bases). Between the trimmed V and J ends, which lost 5 bases and 7 bases, there was a span of 8 bases. Germline V gives CDR1 LNHDA, CDR2 SQIVND (reference sequence). The CDR3 sequence is 12 residues long. The chain's CDR3 is CASSVAGGELFF. The DNA of the CDR3 is TGTGCCAGTAGTGTGGCGGGCGGGGAGCTGTTTTTT.

V and J are TRBV4-1 and TRBJ1-1, with D possibly being TRBD1 (5 bases). Trimming shortened V by 0 bases and J by 1 base, and 6 bases separated the two germline ends. CDR1 and CDR2 from the germline V gene are MGHRA and YSYEKL. This CDR3 is 14 amino acids long. This CDR3 is CASSQDGGNTEAFF. For the CDR3, the DNA is TGCGCCAGCAGCCAAGACGGGGGGAACACTGAAGCTTTCTTT.

The chain links TRBV6-5 to TRBJ1-1; D is uncertain. V was pared by 7 bases and J by 5 bases, with 14 bases between. Germline CDR1 and CDR2: MNHEY and SVGAGI. The CDR3 is 13 amino acids. DNA for the CDR3: TGTGCCAGCACGAGGGATCTAGTAACTGAAGCTTTCTTT. This encodes CASTRDLVTEAFF.

V usage is TRBV4-1 and J usage is TRBJ2-7; TRBD1 matches 8 bases. The CDR3 spans 14 residues. Germline loops: CDR1 MGHRA, CDR2 YSYEKL. J lost 4 bases, V lost 2 bases, and 4 bases had no gene match. Here the CDR3 DNA reads TGCGCCAGCAGCCAAATGGGACAGGCGTACGAGCAGTACTTC. It encodes CASSQMGQAYEQYF.

The chain carries TRBV7-9 and TRBJ1-4; 11 bases match TRBD1. Germline-derived CDR1 and CDR2 are SEHNR and FQNEAQ (reference sequence). The CDR3 consists of 17 residues. Trimming at V came to 5 bases and at J to 7 bases, leaving 12 bases not matched to a gene. CDR3 amino acids: CASSPRGQGAAFEKLFF. CDR3 DNA: TGTGCCAGCAGCCCCCGCGGACAGGGGGCAGCTTTTGAAAAACTGTTTTTT.

Regarding this clone: Compared with germline, one end of the junction differs, possibly owing to a read error. V usage is TRBV7-7 and J usage is TRBJ2-2; D is undetermined. CDR3 length: 15 amino acids. Germline V gives CDR1 SSHAT, CDR2 FNYEAQ (reference sequence). The CDR3 loop reads CASSLGDTNTGELFF. The CDR3 DNA reads TGTGCTAGCAGCTTAGGTGACACGAACACCGGGGAGCTGTTTTTT. Full variable domain (rest looked up from reference TRBV7-7 and TRBJ2-2): GAGVSQSPRYKVTKRGQDVTLRCDPISSHATLYWYQQALGQGPEFLTYFNYEAQPDKSGLPSDRFSAERPEGSISTLTIQRTEQRDSAMYRCASSLGDTNTGELFFGEGSRLTVL.

The genes are TRBV25-1 and TRBJ2-3; 9 positions match TRBD2. The germline V gene has CDR1 MGHDK and CDR2 SYGVNS. This CDR3 comprises 16 residues. V shed 5 bases and J 3 bases; nucleotides not matched to a gene: 9. CDR3: CASSTGLALSTDTQYF. In DNA, the CDR3 is TGTGCCAGCAGTACGGGACTAGCATTGTCGACAGATACGCAGTATTTT.

The chain carries TRBV30 and TRBJ1-2; D might be TRBD1 (6 bases). This CDR3 is built from 16 residues. CDR1 and CDR2 from the germline V gene are GTSNPN and SVGIG (reference sequence). V was pared by 0 bases and J by 4 bases, with 18 bases between. CDR3 sequence (DNA): TGTGCCTGGAGTGTACAAGGGGGGGGAATTAGCTATGGCTACACCTTC. It specifies CAWSVQGGGISYGYTF.

This sequence joins TRBV6-5 and TRBJ2-1, with TRBD1 identical over 7 bases. This CDR3 region has 15 residues. Losses at the gene ends were 6 bases for V and 6 bases for J; bases not matched to a gene: 11. From germline, CDR1 is MNHEY and CDR2 SVGAGI. CDR3 sequence (DNA): TGTGCCAGCAGCCCCGGGACAGATTCGGTCAATGAGCAGTTCTTC. This codes for CASSPGTDSVNEQFF.